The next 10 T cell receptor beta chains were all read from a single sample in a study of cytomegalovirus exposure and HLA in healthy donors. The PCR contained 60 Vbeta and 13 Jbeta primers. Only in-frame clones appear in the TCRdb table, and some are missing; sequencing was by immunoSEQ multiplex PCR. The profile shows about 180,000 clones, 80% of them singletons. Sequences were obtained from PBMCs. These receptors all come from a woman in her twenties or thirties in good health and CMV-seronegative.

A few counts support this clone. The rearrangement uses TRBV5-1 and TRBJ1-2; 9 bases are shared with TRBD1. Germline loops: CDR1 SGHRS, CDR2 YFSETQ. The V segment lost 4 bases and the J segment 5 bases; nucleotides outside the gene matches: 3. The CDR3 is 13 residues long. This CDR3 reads CASSRTGEYGYTF. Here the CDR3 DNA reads TGCGCCAGCAGCCGGACAGGGGAATATGGCTACACCTTC.

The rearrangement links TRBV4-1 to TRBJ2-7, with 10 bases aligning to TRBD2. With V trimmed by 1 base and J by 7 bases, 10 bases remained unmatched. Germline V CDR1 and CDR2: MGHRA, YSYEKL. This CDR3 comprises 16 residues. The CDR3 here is CASSQALSGGAPEQYF. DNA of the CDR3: TGCGCCAGCAGCCAAGCCCTCAGCGGGGGGGCCCCAGAGCAGTACTTC.

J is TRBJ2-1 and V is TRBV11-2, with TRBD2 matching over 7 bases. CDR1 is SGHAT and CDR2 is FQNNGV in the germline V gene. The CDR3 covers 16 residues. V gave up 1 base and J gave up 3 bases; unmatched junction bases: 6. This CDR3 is CASSLVSGGLYNEQFF. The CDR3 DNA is TGTGCCAGCAGCTTAGTATCGGGGGGACTCTACAATGAGCAGTTCTTC.

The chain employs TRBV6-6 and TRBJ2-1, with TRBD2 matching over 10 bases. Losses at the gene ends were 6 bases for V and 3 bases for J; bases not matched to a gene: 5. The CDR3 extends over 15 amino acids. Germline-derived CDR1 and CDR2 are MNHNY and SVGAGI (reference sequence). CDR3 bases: TGTGCCAGCAGCTACCGGACTAGCGGCTACAATGAGCAGTTCTTC. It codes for CASSYRTSGYNEQFF.

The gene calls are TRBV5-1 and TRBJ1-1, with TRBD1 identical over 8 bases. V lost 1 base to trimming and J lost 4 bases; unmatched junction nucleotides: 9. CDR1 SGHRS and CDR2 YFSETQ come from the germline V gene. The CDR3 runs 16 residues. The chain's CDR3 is CASSLIGQGRSTEAFF. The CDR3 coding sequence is TGCGCCAGCAGCTTGATCGGACAGGGTCGCAGCACTGAAGCTTTCTTT.

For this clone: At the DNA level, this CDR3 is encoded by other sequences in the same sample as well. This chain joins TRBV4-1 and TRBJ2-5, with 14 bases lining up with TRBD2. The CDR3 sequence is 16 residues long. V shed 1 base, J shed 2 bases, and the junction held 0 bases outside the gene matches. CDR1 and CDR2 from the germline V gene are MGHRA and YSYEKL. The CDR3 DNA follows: TGCGCCAGCAGCCAAGGACTAGCGGGGGGGCAAGAGACCCAGTACTTC. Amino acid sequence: CASSQGLAGGQETQYF.

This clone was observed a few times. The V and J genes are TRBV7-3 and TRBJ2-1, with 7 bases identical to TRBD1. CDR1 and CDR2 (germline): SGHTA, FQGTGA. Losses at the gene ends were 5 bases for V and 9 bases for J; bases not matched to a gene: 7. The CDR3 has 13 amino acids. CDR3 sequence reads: CASSDDRASEQFF. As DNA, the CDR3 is TGTGCCAGCAGCGATGACAGGGCGAGTGAGCAGTTCTTC.

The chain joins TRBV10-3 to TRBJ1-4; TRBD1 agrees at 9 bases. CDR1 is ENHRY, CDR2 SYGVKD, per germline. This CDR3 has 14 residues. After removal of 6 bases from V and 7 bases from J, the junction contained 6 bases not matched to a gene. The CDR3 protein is CAIRPGQGGEKLFF. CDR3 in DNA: TGTGCCATCAGACCGGGACAGGGTGGTGAAAAACTGTTTTTT.

The CDR3: CASSLFRSRTGANVLTF. As DNA, the CDR3 is TGTGCCAGCAGCTTGTTTAGGAGTAGGACTGGGGCCAACGTCCTGACTTTC. The gene calls are TRBV5-6 and TRBJ2-6, with D unresolved. The V gene lost 1 base and the J gene lost 2 bases, with 13 bases spanning the gap. Germline assignment: CDR1 SGHDT and CDR2 YYEEEE. The CDR3 consists of 17 residues.

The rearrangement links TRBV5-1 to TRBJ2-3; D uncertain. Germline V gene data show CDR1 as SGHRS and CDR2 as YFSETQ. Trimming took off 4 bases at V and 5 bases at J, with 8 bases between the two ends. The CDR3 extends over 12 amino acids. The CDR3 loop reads CASSTQRDTQYF. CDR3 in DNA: TGCGCCAGCAGCACTCAACGAGATACGCAGTATTTT.